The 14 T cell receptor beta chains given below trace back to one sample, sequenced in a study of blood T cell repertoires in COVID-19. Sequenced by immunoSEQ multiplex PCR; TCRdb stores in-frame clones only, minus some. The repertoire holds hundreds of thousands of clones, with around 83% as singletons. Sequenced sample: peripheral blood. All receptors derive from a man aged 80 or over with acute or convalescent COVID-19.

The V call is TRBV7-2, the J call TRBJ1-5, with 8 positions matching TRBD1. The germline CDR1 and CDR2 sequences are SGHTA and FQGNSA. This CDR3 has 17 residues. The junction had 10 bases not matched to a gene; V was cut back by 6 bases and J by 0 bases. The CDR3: CASSSTGTGHSNQPQHF. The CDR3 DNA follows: TGTGCCAGCAGTTCGACCGGGACAGGTCATAGCAATCAGCCCCAGCATTTT.

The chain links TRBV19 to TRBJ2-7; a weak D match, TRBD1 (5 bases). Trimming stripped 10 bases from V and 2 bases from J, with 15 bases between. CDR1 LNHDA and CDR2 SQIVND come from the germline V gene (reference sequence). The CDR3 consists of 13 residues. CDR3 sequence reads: CATSDSSTYEQYF. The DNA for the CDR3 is TGTGCCACCTCCGACAGTTCAACCTACGAGCAGTACTTC.

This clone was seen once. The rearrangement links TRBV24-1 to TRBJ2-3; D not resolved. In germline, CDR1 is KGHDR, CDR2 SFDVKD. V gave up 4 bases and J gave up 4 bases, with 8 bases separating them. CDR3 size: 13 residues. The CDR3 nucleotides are TGTGCCACCAGTGAACCGGTACCAGATACGCAGTATTTT. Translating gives CATSEPVPDTQYF.

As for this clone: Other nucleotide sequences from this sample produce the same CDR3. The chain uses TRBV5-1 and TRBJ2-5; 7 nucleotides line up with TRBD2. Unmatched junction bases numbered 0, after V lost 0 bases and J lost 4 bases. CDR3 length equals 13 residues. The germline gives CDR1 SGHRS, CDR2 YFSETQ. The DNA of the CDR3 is TGCGCCAGCAGCTTGGGCGGGGGAGAGACCCAGTACTTC. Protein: CASSLGGGETQYF.

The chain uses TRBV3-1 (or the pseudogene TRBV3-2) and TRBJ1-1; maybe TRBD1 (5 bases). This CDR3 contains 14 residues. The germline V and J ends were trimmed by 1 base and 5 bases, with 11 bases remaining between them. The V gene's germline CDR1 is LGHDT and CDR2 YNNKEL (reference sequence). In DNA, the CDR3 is TGTGCCAGCAGCCAAGTTTCAGGGAAGACTGAAGCTTTCTTT. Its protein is CASSQVSGKTEAFF.

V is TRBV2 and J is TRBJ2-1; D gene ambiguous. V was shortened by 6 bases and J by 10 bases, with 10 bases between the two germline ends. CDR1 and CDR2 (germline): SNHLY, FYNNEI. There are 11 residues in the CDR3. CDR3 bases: TGTGCCAGCAGAGTATACGGGGAGCAGTTCTTC. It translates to CASRVYGEQFF. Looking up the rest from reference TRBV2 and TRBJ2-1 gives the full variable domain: EPEVTQTPSHQVTQMGQEVILRCVPISNHLYFYWYRQILGQKVEFLVSFYNNEISEKSEIFDDQFSVERPDGSNFTLKIRSTKLEDSAMYFCASRVYGEQFFGPGTRLTVL.

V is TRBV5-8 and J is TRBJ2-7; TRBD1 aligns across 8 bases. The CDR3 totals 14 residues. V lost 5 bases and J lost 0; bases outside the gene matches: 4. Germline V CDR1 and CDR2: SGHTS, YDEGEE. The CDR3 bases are TGTGCCAGCAGGCGACAGGGGAGCTCCTACGAGCAGTACTTC. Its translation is CASRRQGSSYEQYF.

CDR3 loop: CASSQGSGDPLGGQYF. CDR3 nucleotides: TGTGCCAGCAGCCAGGGTAGCGGGGACCCGTTGGGGGGGCAGTATTTT. The rearrangement uses TRBV4-2 and TRBJ2-3; the match to TRBD2 covers 8 bases. The J segment lost 11 bases and the V segment lost 3 bases, leaving 16 bases of the junction unmatched. CDR3 length equals 16 residues. Germline assignment: CDR1 LGHNA and CDR2 YNFKEQ.

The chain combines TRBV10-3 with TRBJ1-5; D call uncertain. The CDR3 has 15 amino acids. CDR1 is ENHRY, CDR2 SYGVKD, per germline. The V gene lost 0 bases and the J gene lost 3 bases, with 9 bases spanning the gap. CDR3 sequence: CAISESLRDNQPQHF. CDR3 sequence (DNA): TGTGCCATCAGTGAGTCGTTGCGGGACAATCAGCCCCAGCATTTT.

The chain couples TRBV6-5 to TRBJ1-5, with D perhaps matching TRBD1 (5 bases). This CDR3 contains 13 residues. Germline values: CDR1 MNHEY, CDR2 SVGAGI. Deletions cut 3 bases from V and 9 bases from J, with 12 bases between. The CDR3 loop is CASSYFGGSPQHF. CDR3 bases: TGTGCCAGCAGTTATTTCGGGGGATCGCCCCAGCATTTT.

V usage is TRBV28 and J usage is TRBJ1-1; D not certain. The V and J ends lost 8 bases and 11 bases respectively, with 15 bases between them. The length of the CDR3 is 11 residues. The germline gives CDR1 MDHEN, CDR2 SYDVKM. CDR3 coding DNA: TGTGCCAGCGGTCGGTCCCTCCGGGCTTTCTTT. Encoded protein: CASGRSLRAFF.

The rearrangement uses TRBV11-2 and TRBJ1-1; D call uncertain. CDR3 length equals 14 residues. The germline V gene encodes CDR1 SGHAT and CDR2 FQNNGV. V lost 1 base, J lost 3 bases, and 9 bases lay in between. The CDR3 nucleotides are TGTGCCAGCAGCTTAGCATTAGTGGACACTGAAGCTTTCTTT. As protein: CASSLALVDTEAFF.

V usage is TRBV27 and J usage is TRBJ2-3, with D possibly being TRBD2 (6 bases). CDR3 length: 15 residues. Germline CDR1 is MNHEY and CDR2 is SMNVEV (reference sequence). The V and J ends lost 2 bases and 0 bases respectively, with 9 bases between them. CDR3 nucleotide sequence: TGTGCCAGCAGTTTAGCGGGAACTAGCACAGATACGCAGTATTTT. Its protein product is CASSLAGTSTDTQYF.

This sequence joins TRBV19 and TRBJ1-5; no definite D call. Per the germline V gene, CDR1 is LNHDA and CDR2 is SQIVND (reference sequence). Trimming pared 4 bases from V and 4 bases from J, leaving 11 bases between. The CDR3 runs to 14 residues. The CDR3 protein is CASSSPPGNQPQHF. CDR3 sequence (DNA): TGTGCCAGTAGTAGCCCCCCAGGTAATCAGCCCCAGCATTTT.